Listed here are 10 T cell receptor beta chains from one sample, sequenced in a study of a mutant IDH1 vaccine in newly diagnosed glioma. Sequencing used immunoSEQ multiplex PCR; TCRdb keeps in-frame clones, though not all of them. Of 10,000 to 15,000 clones in the sample, around 78% were seen once. Which antigens these TCRs recognize remains unknown. Described time point: week 47, end of study. Vaccination comprised doses that each held 300 ug of mutant IDH1 20-mer peptide, plus topical imiquimod. This sample comprised PBMCs, obtained from a glioma patient whose treatment included an IDH1 peptide vaccine. The receptor set was obtained from a woman aged 40 to 49 with glioma.

The V gene is TRBV4-3, the J gene TRBJ2-6; D not resolved. Per germline, CDR1 LGHNA and CDR2 YSLEER. Trimming stripped 0 bases from V and 1 base from J, with 13 bases between. The CDR3 consists of 18 residues. CDR3 nucleotide sequence: TGCGCCAGCAGCCAAGAGTCGGTGGGTGTTTCTGGGGCCAACGTCCTGACTTTC. Its protein is CASSQESVGVSGANVLTF.

CDR3 coding DNA: TGTGCCAGCAGTGAATCAGAAAAGCAGTTCTTC. Residues: CASSESEKQFF. The chain carries TRBV2 and TRBJ2-1; D ambiguous. Germline V gene lookup returns CDR1 SNHLY and CDR2 FYNNEI. Trimming took off 2 bases at V and 11 bases at J, with 7 bases between the two ends. The length of the CDR3 is 11 residues.

The J gene is TRBJ2-1, the V gene TRBV5-6; possible D gene TRBD2, 7 bases. Trimming removed 0 bases from V and 6 bases from J, with 16 bases in between. Germline CDR1 SGHDT, CDR2 YYEEEE. The CDR3 has 16 amino acids. In DNA form, the CDR3 reads TGTGCCAGCAGCTTGGTGGGGGGGCTAGCGATCAATGAGCAGTTCTTC. Protein: CASSLVGGLAINEQFF.

The rearrangement uses TRBV15 and TRBJ2-3; 9 bases are a match to TRBD2. The CDR3 has 18 amino acids. V lost 1 base and J lost 2; bases outside the gene matches: 10. Germline loops: CDR1 LNHNV, CDR2 YYDKDF (reference sequence). The CDR3 sequence: CATSRVGLAGVSTDTQYF. CDR3 sequence (DNA): TGTGCCACCAGCAGAGTGGGATTAGCGGGGGTGTCCACAGATACGCAGTATTTT.

This chain uses TRBV9 with TRBJ2-1, with a weak D call TRBD2 (5 bases). The CDR3 contains 15 residues. V dropped 0 bases and J dropped 3 bases, with 10 bases sitting between them. Germline loops: CDR1 SGDLS, CDR2 YYNGEE. The CDR3 sequence is CASSVGGPGYNEQFF. CDR3 coding DNA: TGTGCCAGCAGCGTAGGCGGGCCTGGCTACAATGAGCAGTTCTTC.

The CDR3 coding sequence is TGCGCCAGCAGCCAAGGGCTAGCGGGAGCCTACGAGCAGTACTTC. Its translation is CASSQGLAGAYEQYF. V and J are TRBV4-3 and TRBJ2-7; TRBD2 matches at 10 bases. CDR1 and CDR2 from the germline V gene are LGHNA and YSLEER. This CDR3 is 15 amino acids long. The V and J ends lost 1 base and 2 bases, in that order; junction bases with no gene match: 2.

The chain employs TRBV4-1 and TRBJ1-4, with TRBD1 identical over 9 bases. The CDR3 spans 18 residues. Germline lookup yields CDR1 MGHRA and CDR2 YSYEKL. The trim removed 2 bases at V and 0 bases at J, leaving 7 bases unmatched. The CDR3 here is CASSQTPGQGTTNEKLFF. Here the CDR3 DNA reads TGCGCCAGCAGCCAAACACCGGGACAGGGCACAACTAATGAAAAACTGTTTTTT.

This chain joins TRBV6-6 and TRBJ2-6, with D perhaps matching TRBD1 (5 bases). V was trimmed by 2 bases and J by 11 bases, leaving 13 bases between them. The CDR3 is made up of 14 amino acids. Per germline, CDR1 MNHNY and CDR2 SVGAGI (reference sequence). CDR3 loop: CASSYPDRSDVLTF. The CDR3 DNA reads TGTGCCAGCAGTTACCCCGACAGAAGTGACGTCCTGACTTTC.

This clone was found a few times. This rearrangement joins TRBV19 to TRBJ1-1; maybe TRBD1 (5 bases). Germline V gene sequence: CDR1 LNHDA, CDR2 SQIVND (reference sequence). With 9 bases removed from V and 8 bases from J, the gap between germline ends came to 25 bases. This CDR3 has 15 amino acids. The CDR3 spells CASTPWGSENREAFF. The CDR3 nucleotides read TGTGCCAGCACGCCGTGGGGCAGTGAGAACAGGGAAGCTTTCTTT.

The chain uses TRBV21-1 and TRBJ1-2. TRBV21-1 counts as a pseudogene. The length of the CDR3 is 11 residues. The CDR3 nucleotides are TGTGCCAGCAGGCTCACCTATGGCTACACCTTC. Its protein is CASRLTYGYTF.